Shown below are 11 T cell receptor beta chains from a single sample sequenced in a study of blood T cell repertoires in COVID-19. TCRdb's table, derived via immunoSEQ multiplex PCR, lists solely in-frame clones and lacks some. The table shows 490,000 or so clones, with roughly nine tenths occurring only once. Input material: PBMCs or T cells enriched from blood (not recorded which). Receptors originate from a woman aged 60-75 years who had recovered from COVID-19.

V gene TRBV11-2 combines with J gene TRBJ2-7; 8 bases align to TRBD1. The CDR3 totals 15 residues. Per the germline V gene, CDR1 is SGHAT and CDR2 is FQNNGV. V trimming: 2 bases; J trimming: 2 bases; junction bases outside the gene matches: 5. The CDR3, as DNA: TGTGCCAGCAGCTTAACCTGGGACAGGACCTACGAGCAGTACTTC. This sequence encodes CASSLTWDRTYEQYF.

The chain joins TRBV27 to TRBJ2-7; D is uncertain. The CDR3 is made up of 13 amino acids. Trimming removed 0 bases from V and 3 bases from J, with 6 bases in between. Germline values: CDR1 MNHEY, CDR2 SMNVEV (reference sequence). The CDR3 here is CASSLSRGYEQYF. The CDR3 coding sequence is TGTGCCAGCAGTTTATCCAGAGGCTACGAGCAGTACTTC.

The CDR3 bases are TGTGCCAGCAGCCCAGGGACAGGGGGTACTGAAGCTTTCTTT. This sequence encodes CASSPGTGGTEAFF. This rearrangement joins TRBV9 to TRBJ1-1; 11 bases map to TRBD1. This CDR3 has 14 amino acids. After removal of 4 bases from V and 5 bases from J, the junction contained 4 bases not matched to a gene. Germline V gene data show CDR1 as SGDLS and CDR2 as YYNGEE.

The chain uses TRBV7-6 and TRBJ2-2; D perhaps matches TRBD2 (5 bases). The CDR3 has 15 amino acids. V gave up 0 bases and J gave up 7 bases, with 12 bases separating them. The germline V gene has CDR1 SGHVS and CDR2 FNYEAQ. This CDR3 is CASSLAPDGSGELFF. DNA for the CDR3: TGTGCCAGCAGCTTAGCTCCCGATGGGAGCGGGGAGCTGTTTTTT.

V and J are TRBV28 and TRBJ2-1, with 8 bases fitting TRBD1. CDR1 and CDR2 (germline): MDHEN, SYDVKM. V lost 3 bases to trimming and J lost 9 bases; unmatched junction nucleotides: 10. This CDR3 is 15 amino acids long. The CDR3 loop is CASSLVTGGPTEQFF. Here the CDR3 DNA reads TGTGCCAGCAGTTTGGTAACAGGGGGGCCTACTGAGCAGTTCTTC.

This chain uses TRBV24-1 with TRBJ2-2, with 9 bases aligning to TRBD1. This CDR3 comprises 18 residues. J was trimmed by 3 bases and V by 3 bases; bases with no gene match: 10. Per the germline V gene, CDR1 is KGHDR and CDR2 is SFDVKD. The CDR3 region has the DNA TGTGCCACCAGTGATAACTCCGGGGACAGGGTACACACCGGGGAGCTGTTTTTT. This translates into CATSDNSGDRVHTGELFF.

The chain employs TRBV30 and TRBJ2-3; weak D call: TRBD1 (6 bases). V shed 3 bases and J shed 6 bases, with 10 bases lying between them. The CDR3 length is 12 residues. CDR1 is GTSNPN and CDR2 is SVGIG in the germline V gene (reference sequence). CDR3 DNA: TGTGCCTGGAGAGCCCAGGGGGATACGCAGTATTTT. Translation: CAWRAQGDTQYF.

This chain connects TRBV7-2 to TRBJ1-4; 7 nucleotides match TRBD1. V gave up 5 bases and J gave up 8 bases; unmatched junction bases: 11. In germline, CDR1 is SGHTA, CDR2 FQGNSA. The CDR3 is 15 amino acids. CDR3 DNA: TGTGCCAGCAGCATAAGGACAGGACTGGGCGAAAAACTGTTTTTT. This gives the protein CASSIRTGLGEKLFF.

The chain carries TRBV11-2 and TRBJ2-2, with 7 bases that match TRBD1. After removal of 1 base from V and 2 bases from J, the junction contained 4 bases not matched to a gene. The germline V gene encodes CDR1 SGHAT and CDR2 FQNNGV. This CDR3 region has 16 residues. The CDR3: CASSLGGQVNTGELFF. The CDR3 DNA follows: TGTGCCAGCAGCTTAGGTGGACAGGTTAACACCGGGGAGCTGTTTTTT.

The V call is TRBV11-2, the J call TRBJ2-1, with 13 bases lining up with TRBD2. CDR3 length: 18 amino acids. CDR1 SGHAT and CDR2 FQNNGV come from the germline V gene. The junction had 18 bases not matched to a gene; V was cut back by 8 bases and J by 8 bases. CDR3 nucleotides: TGTGCCAGCCGGGGCTCGACTAGCGGGGGGAAACGCCCCCATGAGCAGTTCTTC. This gives the protein CASRGSTSGGKRPHEQFF.

The chain links TRBV7-6 to TRBJ2-1; 8 positions match TRBD1. Trimming removed 5 bases from V and 5 bases from J; junction bases left unmatched: 14. The CDR3 sequence is 17 residues long. Looked up from germline, CDR1 is SGHVS and CDR2 is FNYEAQ. CDR3 nucleotide sequence: TGTGCCAGCAGCAAATTAGGACAGGGATCCCTAGACAATGAGCAGTTCTTC. Translation gives CASSKLGQGSLDNEQFF.